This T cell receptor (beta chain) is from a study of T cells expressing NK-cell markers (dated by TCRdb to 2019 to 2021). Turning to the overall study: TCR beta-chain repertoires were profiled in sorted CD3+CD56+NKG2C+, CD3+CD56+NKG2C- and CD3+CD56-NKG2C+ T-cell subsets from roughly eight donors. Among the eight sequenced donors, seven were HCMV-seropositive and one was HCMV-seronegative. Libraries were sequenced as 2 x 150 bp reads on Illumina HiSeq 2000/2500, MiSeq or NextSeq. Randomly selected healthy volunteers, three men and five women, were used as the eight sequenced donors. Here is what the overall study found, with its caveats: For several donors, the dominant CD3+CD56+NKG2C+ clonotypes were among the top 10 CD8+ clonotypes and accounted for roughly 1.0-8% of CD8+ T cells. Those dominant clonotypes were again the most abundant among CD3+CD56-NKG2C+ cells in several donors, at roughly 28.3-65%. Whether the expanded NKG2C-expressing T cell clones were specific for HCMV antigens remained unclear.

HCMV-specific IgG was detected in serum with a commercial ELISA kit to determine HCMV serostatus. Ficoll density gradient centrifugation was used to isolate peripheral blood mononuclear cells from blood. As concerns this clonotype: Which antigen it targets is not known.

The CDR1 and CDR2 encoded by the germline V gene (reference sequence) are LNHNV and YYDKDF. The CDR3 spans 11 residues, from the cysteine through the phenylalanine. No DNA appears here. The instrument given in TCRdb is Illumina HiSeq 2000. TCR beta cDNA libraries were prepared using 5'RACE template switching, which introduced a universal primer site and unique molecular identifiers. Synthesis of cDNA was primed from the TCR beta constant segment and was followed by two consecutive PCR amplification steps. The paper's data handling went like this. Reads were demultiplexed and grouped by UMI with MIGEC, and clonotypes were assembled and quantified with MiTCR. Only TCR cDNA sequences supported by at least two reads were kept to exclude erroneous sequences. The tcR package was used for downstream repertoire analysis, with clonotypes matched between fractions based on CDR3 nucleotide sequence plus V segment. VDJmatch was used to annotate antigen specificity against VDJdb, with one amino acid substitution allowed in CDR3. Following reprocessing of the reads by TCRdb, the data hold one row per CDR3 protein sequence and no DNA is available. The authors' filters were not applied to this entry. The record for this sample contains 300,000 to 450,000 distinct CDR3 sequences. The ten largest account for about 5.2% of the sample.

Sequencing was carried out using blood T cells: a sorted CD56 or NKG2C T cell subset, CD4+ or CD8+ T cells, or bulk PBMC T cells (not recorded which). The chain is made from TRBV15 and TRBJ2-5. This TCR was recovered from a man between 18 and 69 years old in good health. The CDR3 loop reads CATSAGGPQYF.